The 23 T cell receptor beta chains reported below all come from one sample, sequenced in a study of tumor-infiltrating lymphocytes in localized non-small cell lung cancer. Clones were sequenced by immunoSEQ multiplex PCR, and TCRdb holds only the in-frame ones, with some missing. The data show about 15,000 clones, around 70% seen once. The sequenced material came from lung tumor tissue. The source of these receptors is a human donor with non-small cell lung cancer.

This chain connects TRBV15 to TRBJ2-7; TRBD2 aligns across 10 bases. The CDR3 is made up of 15 amino acids. Germline CDR1 LNHNV, CDR2 YYDKDF (reference sequence). V shed 0 bases and J 5 bases; nucleotides not matched to a gene: 4. The CDR3 sequence: CATSRDFSGRDEQYF. The CDR3 DNA sequence: TGTGCCACCAGCAGAGACTTCAGCGGGAGGGACGAGCAGTACTTC.

This chain connects TRBV2 to TRBJ2-7; D ambiguous. V was pared by 4 bases and J by 3 bases, with 7 bases between. Germline V gives CDR1 SNHLY, CDR2 FYNNEI. This CDR3 spans 12 amino acids. The CDR3 protein is CASSGLIYEQYF. The CDR3 bases are TGTGCCAGCAGTGGGCTTATCTACGAGCAGTACTTC.

This rearrangement joins TRBV9 to TRBJ1-1; D possibly corresponds to TRBD1 (5 bases). The CDR3 covers 16 residues. Germline V gene lookup returns CDR1 SGDLS and CDR2 YYNGEE. The V end was cut by 0 bases, the J end by 6 bases, with 18 bases between. CDR3 amino acids: CASSVESGTQAPEAFF. CDR3 nucleotides: TGTGCCAGCAGCGTAGAATCGGGGACGCAGGCTCCTGAAGCTTTCTTT.

The chain employs TRBV18 and TRBJ2-7; the D is unclear. The V and J ends lost 0 bases and 2 bases respectively, with 8 bases between them. The CDR3 extends over 14 amino acids. The germline V gene has CDR1 KGHSH and CDR2 LQKENI. The CDR3 DNA sequence: TGTGCCAGCTCACCACCACCGTTCCCCTACGAGCAGTACTTC. This encodes CASSPPPFPYEQYF.

This clone was seen a few times. The chain employs TRBV2 and TRBJ2-7; 7 bases are shared with TRBD1. CDR3 size: 13 residues. V lost 6 bases to trimming and J lost 5 bases; unmatched junction nucleotides: 7. Germline V gives CDR1 SNHLY, CDR2 FYNNEI. CDR3 in amino acids: CASSDQTGNEQYF. In DNA form, the CDR3 reads TGTGCCAGCAGCGACCAGACAGGGAACGAGCAGTACTTC.

The chain carries TRBV30 and TRBJ1-2; TRBD1 might be the D (5 bases). V dropped 5 bases and J dropped 1 base, with 8 bases sitting between them. The CDR3 spans 12 residues. Germline CDR1 and CDR2: GTSNPN and SVGIG (reference sequence). The CDR3 region has the DNA TGTGCCTGGCAGGGTGGTAACTATGGCTACACCTTC. This translates into CAWQGGNYGYTF.

The chain couples TRBV30 to TRBJ1-2; perhaps TRBD1 as D (5 bases). The CDR3 runs to 11 residues. Germline V gene sequence: CDR1 GTSNPN, CDR2 SVGIG (reference sequence). Trimming took 3 bases from V and 8 from J, leaving 10 bases between them. This CDR3 reads CAWSREGGYTF. In DNA form, the CDR3 reads TGTGCCTGGAGCAGGGAAGGAGGCTACACCTTC.

V and J are TRBV5-1 and TRBJ2-4; D might be TRBD2 (5 bases). The CDR3 totals 13 residues. Trimming removed 4 bases from V and 8 bases from J, with 13 bases in between. CDR1 is SGHRS, CDR2 YFSETQ, per germline. Here the CDR3 reads CASSPSTGDIQYF. The CDR3 nucleotides read TGCGCCAGCAGCCCGTCGACCGGGGACATTCAGTACTTC.

This chain joins TRBV27 and TRBJ1-2; D not resolved. Germline V gene sequence: CDR1 MNHEY, CDR2 SMNVEV (reference sequence). With 5 bases removed from V and 0 bases from J, the gap between germline ends came to 10 bases. The CDR3 extends over 14 amino acids. CDR3 amino acids: CASSRLPPNYGYTF. The CDR3 coding sequence is TGTGCCAGCAGTCGTTTGCCACCTAACTATGGCTACACCTTC.

The chain uses TRBV5-6 and TRBJ2-3, with D perhaps matching TRBD1 (5 bases). Trimming took off 4 bases at V and 9 bases at J, with 12 bases between the two ends. This CDR3 is built from 12 residues. The germline gives CDR1 SGHDT, CDR2 YYEEEE. In DNA form, the CDR3 reads TGTGCCAGCAGCGTCTCAGGGAAGACGCAGTATTTT. Its protein is CASSVSGKTQYF. The entire variable domain, with the rest obtained from reference TRBV5-6 and TRBJ2-3, is as follows: DAGVTQSPTHLIKTRGQQVTLRCSPKSGHDTVSWYQQALGQGPQFIFQYYEEEERQRGNFPDRFSGHQFPNYSSELNVNALLLGDSALYLCASSVSGKTQYFGPGTRLTVL.

The chain couples TRBV2 to TRBJ2-3; 11 positions agree with TRBD2. V lost 8 bases and J lost 3; bases outside the gene matches: 25. The germline V gene encodes CDR1 SNHLY and CDR2 FYNNEI. The CDR3 runs to 21 residues. The DNA for the CDR3 is TGTGCCAGCTGTTTCTGCTTAAGACTAGCGGGATTTGAGGTCGGAACAGATACGCAGTATTTT. This gives the protein CASCFCLRLAGFEVGTDTQYF.

This clone is judged large. The chain links TRBV10-2 to TRBJ1-2; tentative D call: TRBD1 (6 bases). CDR3 length: 14 amino acids. CDR1 is WSHSY, CDR2 SAAADI, per germline. Between the trimmed V and J ends, which lost 6 bases and 3 bases, there was a span of 14 bases. CDR3 nucleotides: TGCGCCAGCAGCCCACAGGGAATAGACTATGGCTACACCTTC. Protein sequence: CASSPQGIDYGYTF.

The CDR3, as DNA: TGTGCCAGTAGTATAGTGGGGAATTCGGATGGCTACACCTTC. It translates to CASSIVGNSDGYTF. The V call is TRBV19, the J call TRBJ1-2; D ambiguous. Trimming stripped 1 base from V and 6 bases from J, with 12 bases between. CDR1 and CDR2 from the germline V gene are LNHDA and SQIVND (reference sequence). The CDR3 consists of 14 residues.

The V gene is TRBV5-4, the J gene TRBJ2-2, with 15 bases lining up with TRBD2. Germline trimming cut 4 bases from V and 4 bases from J; bases unmatched to any gene: 8. This CDR3 spans 18 amino acids. The germline V gene encodes CDR1 SGHNT and CDR2 YYREEE (reference sequence). The CDR3 DNA reads as TGTGCCAGCAGCCTCGGACTAGCGGGGGGGCATGCCACCGGGGAGCTGTTTTTT. This encodes CASSLGLAGGHATGELFF.

The chain employs TRBV4-1 and TRBJ2-1; TRBD2 aligns across 12 bases. The J segment lost 8 bases and the V segment lost 1 base, leaving 6 bases of the junction unmatched. Germline assignment: CDR1 MGHRA and CDR2 YSYEKL. The CDR3 loop spans 16 amino acids. CDR3 residues: CASSQGTSGNRHEQFF. CDR3 nucleotides: TGCGCCAGCAGCCAAGGGACTAGCGGGAATCGCCATGAGCAGTTCTTC.

The gene calls are TRBV5-1 and TRBJ2-3; the match to TRBD2 covers 7 bases. V was clipped by 2 bases and J by 1 base; unmatched bases: 7. This CDR3 region has 16 residues. Per the germline V gene, CDR1 is SGHRS and CDR2 is YFSETQ. The CDR3 sequence is CASSLGPGGGTDTQYF. In DNA, the CDR3 is TGCGCCAGCAGCTTAGGGCCGGGGGGTGGCACAGATACGCAGTATTTT. The complete variable domain, with remaining parts taken from reference TRBV5-1 and TRBJ2-3, reads KAGVTQTPRYLIKTRGQQVTLSCSPISGHRSVSWYQQTPGQGLQFLFEYFSETQRNKGNFPGRFSGRQFSNSRSEMNVSTLELGDSALYLCASSLGPGGGTDTQYFGPGTRLTVL.

This clone was recorded once. The chain links TRBV30 to TRBJ2-1; D is unresolved. The CDR3 has 12 residues. Trimming took off 0 bases at V and 7 bases at J, with 7 bases between the two ends. Germline V lookup: CDR1 GTSNPN, CDR2 SVGIG (reference sequence). Here the CDR3 reads CAWSVLQNEQFF. In DNA, the CDR3 is TGTGCCTGGAGTGTTTTGCAGAATGAGCAGTTCTTC.

This chain uses TRBV6-4 with TRBJ2-3, with 7 bases identical to TRBD1. Germline V gene data show CDR1 as MRHNA and CDR2 as SNTAGT. The CDR3 spans 14 residues. J gave up 4 bases and V 0 bases, and 1 base lay outside the gene matches. The CDR3 here is CASSDSQGADTQYF. DNA of the CDR3: TGTGCCAGCAGTGACTCGCAGGGGGCAGATACGCAGTATTTT.

The chain recombines TRBV2 with TRBJ1-4; D is perhaps TRBD1 (5 bases). Trimming pared 6 bases from V and 4 bases from J, leaving 12 bases between. The germline V gene has CDR1 SNHLY and CDR2 FYNNEI. The CDR3 runs 14 residues. For the CDR3, the DNA is TGTGCCAGCAGAGCCGGGACGGATAATGAAAAACTGTTTTTT. It codes for CASRAGTDNEKLFF.

J is TRBJ2-7 and V is TRBV19; D gene uncertain. From germline, CDR1 is LNHDA and CDR2 SQIVND (reference sequence). CDR3 length: 14 amino acids. Trimming removed 5 bases from V and 3 bases from J, with 14 bases in between. The CDR3 coding sequence is TGTGCCAGTAGTTCGGACCGATACTACTACGAGCAGTACTTC. Encoded protein: CASSSDRYYYEQYF. Supplemented by reference TRBV19 and TRBJ2-7, the full variable domain reads DGGITQSPKYLFRKEGQNVTLSCEQNLNHDAMYWYRQDPGQGLRLIYYSQIVNDFQKGDIAEGYSVSREKKESFPLTVTSAQKNPTAFYLCASSSDRYYYEQYFGPGTRLTVT.

CDR3 loop: CASSLGLAGETQYF. The CDR3 nucleotides are TGTGCCAGCAGCCTCGGACTGGCGGGGGAGACCCAGTACTTC. The chain carries TRBV5-6 and TRBJ2-5, with D tentatively TRBD2 (6 bases). The CDR3 extends over 14 amino acids. Germline loops: CDR1 SGHDT, CDR2 YYEEEE. V dropped 4 bases and J dropped 5 bases, with 15 bases sitting between them.

V is TRBV4-2 and J is TRBJ1-1; TRBD1 agrees at 7 bases. This CDR3 region has 16 residues. Germline V gives CDR1 LGHNA, CDR2 YNFKEQ. The junction had 10 bases not matched to a gene; V was cut back by 5 bases and J by 1 base. CDR3 DNA: TGTGCCAGCAGCTCTAGTCCCGGGACAGCGAACACTGAAGCTTTCTTT. Protein product: CASSSSPGTANTEAFF.

The gene calls are TRBV5-1 and TRBJ2-3; TRBD1 agrees at 8 bases. The CDR3 length is 15 residues. With 5 bases clipped from V and 0 bases from J, the junction kept 5 bases outside the gene matches. Germline values: CDR1 SGHRS, CDR2 YFSETQ. CDR3 coding DNA: TGCGCCAGCAGTCGGACAGGGAGCAGCACAGATACGCAGTATTTT. This encodes CASSRTGSSTDTQYF.